This T cell receptor (beta chain) was sequenced for a study of blood T cell repertoires in COVID-19. Study at large: Whether acute or convalescent, the COVID-19 samples came from the United States, Italy and Spain. In each case, the material was cDNA or gDNA derived from T cells, B-cell-depleted T cells, or PBMCs.

Per the original data handling: From reference gene primer amplification, estimates of nucleated cell counts were derived. Clones were read by immunoSEQ multiplex PCR, and TCRdb kept only the in-frame ones, dropping some. The V and J calls and the clone size are those of that table, but D and trimming were determined from the DNA. The sample gives roughly 120,000 clones, about 86% of which show up once; about 1% is in the top ten. This CDR3 spans 15 amino acids. The V gene's germline CDR1 is MNHEY and CDR2 SMNVEV (reference sequence). Trimming took off 2 bases at V and 0 bases at J, with 10 bases between the two ends.

Sequencing input: peripheral blood. The receptor was isolated from a woman aged 45-59 years with active or convalescent COVID-19. The rearrangement uses TRBV27 and TRBJ1-1; weak D call: TRBD1 (6 bases). DNA for the CDR3: TGTGCCAGCAGTTTAACTCCAGGGGTGAACACTGAAGCTTTCTTT. This translates into CASSLTPGVNTEAFF.